This section outlines one T cell receptor (beta chain) sequence together with its context. The V segment lost 0 bases and the J segment 10 bases; nucleotides outside the gene matches: 4. Germline V gives CDR1 MGHRA, CDR2 YSYEKL. CDR3 length: 15 residues. This sample stems from a study of response to subunit inactivated influenza vaccine. In TCRdb, the RT-PCR reads were re-called with MiXCR into one record per CDR3 protein. This table holds some 480,000 distinct CDR3 sequences, 9.5% to 13% found once. The sequence was obtained from a man in his forties or fifties who received an inactivated influenza vaccine. The source was PBMCs from blood, collected 45 days after vaccination. The rearrangement joins TRBV4-1 to TRBJ1-6, with TRBD1 matching over 9 bases. DNA for the CDR3: TGCGCCAGCAGCCAAGAGACAGGGGGAAGGTCACCCCTCCACTTT. This encodes CASSQETGGRSPLHF.